The 21 T cell receptor beta chains below come from one sample, sequenced in a study of blood T cell repertoires in COVID-19. Method: immunoSEQ multiplex PCR; TCRdb's copy keeps in-frame clones and lacks some. The sample includes hundreds of thousands of clones, almost 90% of them seen just once. Sequenced material: PBMCs or T cells enriched from blood (not recorded which). The receptor set was obtained from a young man who had been exposed to COVID-19.

The rearrangement uses TRBV4-2 and TRBJ2-3; D is perhaps TRBD2 (5 bases). The CDR3 spans 14 residues. CDR1 and CDR2 from the germline V gene are LGHNA and YNFKEQ. The germline V and J ends were trimmed by 11 bases and 4 bases, with 19 bases remaining between them. The CDR3 coding sequence is TGTGCCGTCGGACTGGGTGGGCGGGCAGATACGCAGTATTTT. Its protein product is CAVGLGGRADTQYF.

The gene calls are TRBV6-5 and TRBJ1-5, with D unresolved. This CDR3 region has 15 residues. Trimming shortened V by 4 bases and J by 3 bases, and 13 bases separated the two germline ends. Germline V lookup: CDR1 MNHEY, CDR2 SVGAGI. The CDR3 loop reads CASSSPGGVNQPQHF. The CDR3 DNA sequence: TGTGCCAGCAGTTCCCCGGGCGGGGTCAATCAGCCCCAGCATTTT.

A single count supports this clone. This chain links TRBV10-3 with TRBJ1-6; D is unresolved. CDR3 length: 14 amino acids. Germline loops: CDR1 ENHRY, CDR2 SYGVKD. V lost 6 bases to trimming and J lost 10 bases, with 16 bases between them. For the CDR3, the DNA is TGTGCCATCAGAGAGGGAAGTACTAACTCACCCCTCCACTTT. This encodes CAIREGSTNSPLHF.

The chain combines TRBV7-9 with TRBJ2-5, with 15 nucleotides matching TRBD2. With 6 bases clipped from V and 5 bases from J, the junction kept 10 bases outside the gene matches. CDR1 is SEHNR and CDR2 is FQNEAQ in the germline V gene (reference sequence). The CDR3 is 17 amino acids. CDR3 protein: CASRPWTSGGAMETQYF. The DNA of the CDR3 is TGTGCCAGCAGGCCCTGGACTAGCGGGGGGGCTATGGAGACCCAGTACTTC.

The chain is built from TRBV12-3 or TRBV12-4 and TRBJ1-2; D is ambiguous. This CDR3 region has 13 residues. Trimming pared 3 bases from V and 4 bases from J, leaving 9 bases between. The CDR3: CASSFLHVYGYTF. The DNA of the CDR3 is TGTGCCAGCAGTTTCTTACACGTCTATGGCTACACCTTC.

The chain links TRBV6-5 to TRBJ1-1; tentatively, D is TRBD1 (6 bases). The CDR3 is 14 residues long. Trimming cost V 6 bases and J 2 bases, with 13 bases left between them. Germline CDR1 and CDR2: MNHEY and SVGAGI. The CDR3 loop is CASRQGQPNTEAFF. CDR3 DNA: TGTGCCAGCAGACAAGGACAGCCTAACACTGAAGCTTTCTTT.

This chain uses TRBV4-2 with TRBJ2-3; D perhaps matches TRBD2 (6 bases). This CDR3 region has 20 residues. V lost 4 bases and J lost 6, with 32 bases in between. Looked up from germline, CDR1 is LGHNA and CDR2 is YNFKEQ. The CDR3 sequence is CASSLTLAAGTTSEEDTQYF. The CDR3 nucleotides are TGTGCCAGCAGCCTCACATTAGCGGCCGGAACGACCTCTGAGGAGGATACGCAGTATTTT.

The V gene is TRBV9, the J gene TRBJ2-1, with D maybe TRBD2 (6 bases). The CDR3 contains 15 residues. V lost 0 bases and J lost 7, with 14 bases in between. The germline gives CDR1 SGDLS, CDR2 YYNGEE. CDR3 amino acids: CASSVDSGRDNEQFF. In DNA, the CDR3 is TGTGCCAGCAGCGTAGACTCCGGGAGAGATAATGAGCAGTTCTTC.

The rearrangement joins TRBV18 to TRBJ2-2; maybe TRBD2 (6 bases). Per germline, CDR1 KGHSH and CDR2 LQKENI. The CDR3 sequence is 15 residues long. V lost 8 bases, J lost 5 bases, and 18 bases lay in between. This CDR3 is CASRTEGSSTGELFF. The CDR3 DNA reads as TGTGCCAGCCGAACGGAGGGGTCAAGTACCGGGGAGCTGTTTTTT.

This chain connects TRBV5-5 to TRBJ2-1; 7 positions agree with TRBD2. The CDR3 spans 15 residues. Germline trimming cut 4 bases from V and 10 bases from J; bases unmatched to any gene: 14. Germline lookup yields CDR1 SGHKS and CDR2 YYEKEE (reference sequence). CDR3 sequence (DNA): TGTGCCAGCAGCCCGGGAGGCAACATCGCGTGGGAGCAGTTCTTC. Protein: CASSPGGNIAWEQFF.

V and J are TRBV5-4 and TRBJ2-5; 13 bases are shared with TRBD2. Germline loops: CDR1 SGHNT, CDR2 YYREEE (reference sequence). Trimming cost V 1 base and J 5 bases; bases outside gene matches: 8. The CDR3 is 17 amino acids. The CDR3 reads CASSLQLAGGSGETQYF. The CDR3 coding sequence is TGTGCCAGCAGCTTGCAACTAGCGGGGGGGAGCGGGGAGACCCAGTACTTC.

This rearrangement joins TRBV6-5 to TRBJ1-1; a possible D gene is TRBD1 (6 bases). The CDR3 extends over 13 amino acids. V lost 5 bases, J lost 5 bases, and 12 bases lay in between. CDR1 is MNHEY and CDR2 is SVGAGI in the germline V gene. The CDR3 loop is CASSTRRGTEAFF. CDR3 nucleotide sequence: TGTGCCAGCAGTACCCGCAGGGGAACTGAAGCTTTCTTT.

The chain is built from TRBV4-1 and TRBJ1-5; 9 bases are shared with TRBD1. V shed 1 base and J 6 bases; nucleotides not matched to a gene: 16. The CDR3 is made up of 19 amino acids. Germline V gene lookup returns CDR1 MGHRA and CDR2 YSYEKL. CDR3 in amino acids: CASSQAGVVGTGFFQPQHF. CDR3 in DNA: TGCGCCAGCAGCCAAGCTGGAGTTGTGGGGACAGGGTTTTTTCAGCCCCAGCATTTT.

This clone has just one count. This sequence joins TRBV29-1 and TRBJ1-4, with D possibly TRBD1 on 5 matching bases. V lost 4 bases and J lost 5, with 20 bases in between. The germline V gene has CDR1 SQVTM and CDR2 ANQGSEA. The CDR3 sequence is 16 residues long. DNA for the CDR3: TGCAGCGTTGGGAGCACAAGGGGCACTCCCAATGAAAAACTGTTTTTT. Translation gives CSVGSTRGTPNEKLFF.

This chain links TRBV3-1 (or the pseudogene TRBV3-2) with TRBJ1-4; D call uncertain. The CDR3 has 13 amino acids. Germline values: CDR1 LGHDT, CDR2 YNNKEL (reference sequence). With 2 bases removed from V and 10 bases from J, the gap between germline ends came to 11 bases. CDR3 region: CASSQNTRGKLFF. CDR3 DNA: TGTGCCAGCAGCCAAAACACCCGGGGAAAACTGTTTTTT.

The rearrangement links TRBV11-2 to TRBJ2-5; a possible D gene is TRBD2 (7 bases). The V end lost 5 bases, the J end lost 4 bases, and 14 bases lay between the germline ends. The germline V gene encodes CDR1 SGHAT and CDR2 FQNNGV. The CDR3 loop spans 14 amino acids. CDR3 DNA: TGTGCCAGCAGCGTCCGGGGGGCCGGAGAGACCCAGTACTTC. Its translation: CASSVRGAGETQYF.

V gene TRBV19 combines with J gene TRBJ1-6; D might be TRBD1 (6 bases). V gave up 1 base and J gave up 14 bases, with 18 bases separating them. CDR1 is LNHDA, CDR2 SQIVND, per germline (reference sequence). This CDR3 is 15 amino acids long. CDR3 sequence: CASSIAGRGMSALHF. CDR3 coding DNA: TGTGCCAGTAGTATAGCAGGCAGGGGAATGTCGGCCCTCCACTTT.

V is TRBV6-2 or TRBV6-3 and J is TRBJ1-1; 7 bases line up with TRBD1. Germline trimming cut 6 bases from V and 8 bases from J; bases unmatched to any gene: 18. The germline V gene has CDR1 MNHEY and CDR2 SVGEGT. The CDR3 spans 16 residues. The CDR3 sequence: CASSPIQTGAGVEAFF. The CDR3 nucleotides read TGTGCCAGCAGCCCCATTCAAACAGGGGCTGGAGTAGAAGCTTTCTTT.

This clone was detected a few times. V and J are TRBV5-5 and TRBJ1-3; possible D gene TRBD1, 5 bases. CDR3 length: 13 amino acids. V lost 5 bases and J lost 0, with 6 bases in between. Germline CDR1 SGHKS, CDR2 YYEKEE (reference sequence). CDR3 nucleotide sequence: TGTGCCAGCAGAGGGGCCTCTGGAAACACCATATATTTT. This encodes CASRGASGNTIYF.

This chain links TRBV30 with TRBJ1-5, with a possible D match to TRBD1 (5 bases). The CDR3 has 13 residues. In germline, CDR1 is GTSNPN, CDR2 SVGIG (reference sequence). Trimming removed 2 bases at V and 5 bases at J, with 10 bases between. This CDR3 is CAWSKGHHQPQHF. DNA for the CDR3: TGTGCCTGGAGTAAGGGGCACCATCAGCCCCAGCATTTT.

This clone was detected only a few times. The chain couples TRBV7-2 to TRBJ1-6; D possibly corresponds to TRBD1 (5 bases). CDR1 and CDR2 (germline): SGHTA, FQGNSA. Deletions cut 5 bases from V and 8 bases from J, with 16 bases between. This CDR3 region has 15 residues. CDR3 coding DNA: TGTGCCAGCAGCCTCACGGCAGGGTTGGATTCACCCCTCCACTTT. Its protein is CASSLTAGLDSPLHF. Looking up the rest from reference TRBV7-2 and TRBJ1-6 gives the full variable domain: GAGVSQSPSNKVTEKGKDVELRCDPISGHTALYWYRQSLGQGLEFLIYFQGNSAPDKSGLPSDRFSAERTGGSVSTLTIQRTQQEDSAVYLCASSLTAGLDSPLHFGNGTRLTVT.